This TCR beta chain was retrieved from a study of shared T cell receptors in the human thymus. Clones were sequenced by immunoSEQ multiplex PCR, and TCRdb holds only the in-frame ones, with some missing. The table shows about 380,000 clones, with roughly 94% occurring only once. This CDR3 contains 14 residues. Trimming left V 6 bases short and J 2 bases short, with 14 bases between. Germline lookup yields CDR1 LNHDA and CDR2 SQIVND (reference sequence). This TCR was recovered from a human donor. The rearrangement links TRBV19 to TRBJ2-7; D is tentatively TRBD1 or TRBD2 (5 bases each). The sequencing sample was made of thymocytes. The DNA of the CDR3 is TGTGCCAGTAGGGCTTGGGACGGAGCCTACGAGCAGTACTTC. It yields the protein CASRAWDGAYEQYF.